Listed below are T cell receptor beta chains from one sample, sequenced in a study of T cell responses to AZD1222 COVID-19 vaccine. Assay: immunoSEQ multiplex PCR; the TCRdb copy retains only in-frame clones and omits some. The sample contains 80,000 or so clones, approximately 85% of which appear only once. The sample consisted of peripheral blood, taken on day 0 of MenACWY control vaccination. These receptors were obtained from an adult in good health. The CDR3 runs from the conserved cysteine through the conserved F or W. Fields, in order: D gene, clone size, V gene, J gene, CDR3 protein, CDR3 DNA. The D gene is left open where the match is weak. A row's size may be missing; if present it is once, few, many or a size class.

d_gene: TRBD1; abundance: .; v_gene: TRBV24-1; j_gene: TRBJ1-4; CDR3aa: CATSDQGQGGGEKLFF; CDR3nt: TGTGCCACCAGTGACCAGGGACAGGGTGGAGGTGAAAAACTGTTTTTT
d_gene: .; abundance: .; v_gene: TRBV7-3; j_gene: TRBJ2-3; CDR3aa: CASSALGQSSDTQYF; CDR3nt: TGTGCCAGCAGCGCCCTTGGACAGTCATCAGATACGCAGTATTTT
d_gene: TRBD1; abundance: few; v_gene: TRBV2; j_gene: TRBJ1-5; CDR3aa: CASSVDRGINQPQHF; CDR3nt: TGTGCCAGCAGTGTTGACAGGGGGATCAATCAGCCCCAGCATTTT
d_gene: .; abundance: .; v_gene: TRBV6-5; j_gene: TRBJ1-6; CDR3aa: CASSYSGESLHF; CDR3nt: TGTGCCAGCAGTTACTCAGGGGAATCCCTCCACTTT
d_gene: .; abundance: .; v_gene: TRBV19; j_gene: TRBJ1-5; CDR3aa: CASSQTGLQPQHF; CDR3nt: TGTGCCAGTAGCCAAACAGGGCTTCAGCCCCAGCATTTT
d_gene: TRBD2; abundance: .; v_gene: TRBV6-5; j_gene: TRBJ2-1; CDR3aa: CASSSSGGGYNEQFF; CDR3nt: TGTGCCAGCAGTAGTAGCGGGGGGGGGTATAATGAGCAGTTCTTC
d_gene: TRBD1; abundance: .; v_gene: TRBV7-8; j_gene: TRBJ1-1; CDR3aa: CASSLPGTGGNTEAFF; CDR3nt: TGTGCCAGCAGCTTACCCGGGACAGGCGGGAACACTGAAGCTTTCTTT
d_gene: TRBD1; abundance: .; v_gene: TRBV4-3; j_gene: TRBJ2-7; CDR3aa: CASSQAPGTGAEQYF; CDR3nt: TGCGCCAGCAGCCAAGCACCCGGGACAGGGGCCGAGCAGTACTTC
d_gene: TRBD1; abundance: .; v_gene: TRBV5-6; j_gene: TRBJ2-7; CDR3aa: CASSFRKGAREQYF; CDR3nt: TGTGCCAGCAGCTTTAGAAAGGGGGCGCGGGAGCAGTACTTC
d_gene: TRBD1; abundance: .; v_gene: TRBV10-2; j_gene: TRBJ1-2; CDR3aa: CASSVTGGSYGYTF; CDR3nt: TGCGCCAGCAGTGTTACAGGGGGAAGCTATGGCTACACCTTC
d_gene: TRBD1; abundance: .; v_gene: TRBV10-2; j_gene: TRBJ1-5; CDR3aa: CASSPPGGGQPQHF; CDR3nt: TGCGCCAGCAGTCCCCCAGGGGGCGGACAGCCCCAGCATTTT
d_gene: .; abundance: .; v_gene: TRBV18; j_gene: TRBJ1-1; CDR3aa: CASSPGAEAFF; CDR3nt: TGTGCCAGCTCACCAGGGGCTGAAGCTTTCTTT
d_gene: .; abundance: .; v_gene: TRBV30; j_gene: TRBJ2-2; CDR3aa: CAWSLLGGRGTGELFF; CDR3nt: TGTGCCTGGAGTTTGCTTGGGGGGCGGGGAACCGGGGAGCTGTTTTTT
d_gene: .; abundance: .; v_gene: TRBV19; j_gene: TRBJ1-3; CDR3aa: CASIARGGNTIYF; CDR3nt: TGTGCCAGTATCGCCCGTGGGGGAAACACCATATATTTT
d_gene: .; abundance: .; v_gene: TRBV4-1; j_gene: TRBJ1-5; CDR3aa: CASSQGGTSLQPQHF; CDR3nt: TGCGCCAGCAGCCAAGGCGGGACCTCCCTTCAGCCCCAGCATTTT
d_gene: .; abundance: .; v_gene: TRBV5-1; j_gene: TRBJ1-6; CDR3aa: CASRTGTNSPLHF; CDR3nt: TGCGCCAGCAGAACCGGGACGAATTCACCCCTCCACTTT
d_gene: .; abundance: .; v_gene: TRBV19; j_gene: TRBJ1-3; CDR3aa: CASRKNTIYF; CDR3nt: TGTGCCAGTAGGAAAAACACCATATATTTT
d_gene: .; abundance: .; v_gene: TRBV19; j_gene: TRBJ1-2; CDR3aa: CASSPTKDNYGYTF; CDR3nt: TGTGCCAGTAGTCCGACCAAGGACAACTATGGCTACACCTTC
d_gene: .; abundance: .; v_gene: TRBV2; j_gene: TRBJ2-1; CDR3aa: CASSEDRATYNEQFF; CDR3nt: TGTGCCAGCAGCGAAGACAGAGCCACCTACAATGAGCAGTTCTTC
d_gene: TRBD2; abundance: .; v_gene: TRBV2; j_gene: TRBJ2-3; CDR3aa: CASSDGLAGGTDTQYF; CDR3nt: TGTGCCAGCAGTGACGGTTTAGCGGGGGGCACAGATACGCAGTATTTT
d_gene: .; abundance: .; v_gene: TRBV7-2; j_gene: TRBJ1-4; CDR3aa: CASSLALQGYNEKLFF; CDR3nt: TGTGCCAGCAGCTTAGCGTTGCAGGGGTATAATGAAAAACTGTTTTTT
d_gene: .; abundance: .; v_gene: TRBV9; j_gene: TRBJ2-5; CDR3aa: CASSNPGMGETQYF; CDR3nt: TGTGCCAGCTCAAACCCGGGGATGGGAGAGACCCAGTACTTC
d_gene: TRBD1; abundance: .; v_gene: TRBV19; j_gene: TRBJ2-7; CDR3aa: CASSIPGQGSYEQYF; CDR3nt: TGTGCCAGTAGTATCCCGGGACAGGGCTCCTACGAGCAGTACTTC
d_gene: TRBD1; abundance: .; v_gene: TRBV27; j_gene: TRBJ2-7; CDR3aa: CASSFYPLSTGVSEQYF; CDR3nt: TGTGCCAGCAGTTTCTACCCACTATCGACAGGGGTCTCCGAGCAGTACTTC
d_gene: .; abundance: .; v_gene: TRBV14; j_gene: TRBJ2-6; CDR3aa: CVGRSQLSGANVLTF; CDR3nt: TGTGTGGGCCGCTCTCAGCTCTCTGGGGCCAACGTCCTGACTTTC
d_gene: .; abundance: .; v_gene: TRBV6-5; j_gene: TRBJ1-3; CDR3aa: CASSYDLRSAGNTIYF; CDR3nt: TGTGCCAGCAGTTATGATCTTCGGTCGGCTGGAAACACCATATATTTT
d_gene: .; abundance: .; v_gene: TRBV9; j_gene: TRBJ2-7; CDR3aa: CASTIERGPYEQYF; CDR3nt: TGTGCCAGCACCATAGAAAGAGGACCGTACGAGCAGTACTTC
d_gene: .; abundance: few; v_gene: TRBV27; j_gene: TRBJ1-6; CDR3aa: CASRSAGGWDSPLHF; CDR3nt: TGTGCCAGCCGTTCAGCGGGGGGGTGGGATTCACCCCTCCACTTT
d_gene: .; abundance: .; v_gene: TRBV18; j_gene: TRBJ1-2; CDR3aa: CASSPRDQYGYTF; CDR3nt: TGTGCCAGCTCACCCCGGGACCAATATGGCTACACCTTC
d_gene: TRBD1; abundance: .; v_gene: TRBV19; j_gene: TRBJ1-1; CDR3aa: CASSKRDRDDGAFF; CDR3nt: TGTGCCAGTAGTAAGCGGGACAGGGACGACGGAGCTTTCTTT
d_gene: .; abundance: .; v_gene: TRBV7-3; j_gene: TRBJ1-1; CDR3aa: CASSLDRNTEAFF; CDR3nt: TGTGCCAGCAGCCTTGACAGGAACACTGAAGCTTTCTTT
d_gene: .; abundance: .; v_gene: TRBV12-3/TRBV12-4; j_gene: TRBJ2-1; CDR3aa: CASSKSYNEQFF; CDR3nt: TGTGCCAGCTCTAAGTCCTACAATGAGCAGTTCTTC
d_gene: .; abundance: .; v_gene: TRBV13; j_gene: TRBJ2-2; CDR3aa: CASSLAERAGELFF; CDR3nt: TGTGCCAGCAGCTTAGCCGAGAGGGCCGGGGAGCTGTTTTTT
d_gene: .; abundance: .; v_gene: TRBV9; j_gene: TRBJ2-5; CDR3aa: CASSESPSETQYF; CDR3nt: TGTGCCAGCAGTGAAAGCCCTTCAGAGACCCAGTACTTC
d_gene: TRBD1; abundance: once; v_gene: TRBV30; j_gene: TRBJ1-3; CDR3aa: CAWSFPGTASGNTIYF; CDR3nt: TGTGCCTGGAGTTTTCCGGGGACAGCCTCTGGAAACACCATATATTTT
d_gene: .; abundance: .; v_gene: TRBV7-2; j_gene: TRBJ1-4; CDR3aa: CASSLRDVEKLFF; CDR3nt: TGTGCCAGCAGCCTCCGGGACGTTGAAAAACTGTTTTTT
d_gene: TRBD1; abundance: .; v_gene: TRBV4-3; j_gene: TRBJ2-7; CDR3aa: CASSRDRDAYEQYF; CDR3nt: TGCGCCAGCAGCCGGGACAGGGACGCCTACGAGCAGTACTTC
d_gene: .; abundance: .; v_gene: TRBV10-3; j_gene: TRBJ1-6; CDR3aa: CAISVDNSPLHF; CDR3nt: TGTGCCATCAGCGTAGATAATTCACCCCTCCACTTT
d_gene: .; abundance: once; v_gene: TRBV29-1; j_gene: TRBJ2-1; CDR3aa: CSAIRDTYNEQFF; CDR3nt: TGCAGTGCAATCCGGGACACCTACAATGAGCAGTTCTTC
d_gene: TRBD1; abundance: .; v_gene: TRBV7-2; j_gene: TRBJ2-3; CDR3aa: CASRRAHIRAGTGDTQYF; CDR3nt: TGTGCCAGCCGGCGGGCGCATATTCGGGCGGGGACAGGAGATACGCAGTATTTT
d_gene: .; abundance: .; v_gene: TRBV6-6; j_gene: TRBJ2-3; CDR3aa: CASISGTILTDTQYF; CDR3nt: TGTGCCAGCATCTCGGGGACCATACTAACAGATACGCAGTATTTT
d_gene: .; abundance: .; v_gene: TRBV19; j_gene: TRBJ1-1; CDR3aa: CASSIDSETEAFF; CDR3nt: TGTGCCAGTAGTATAGATAGCGAAACTGAAGCTTTCTTT
d_gene: TRBD1; abundance: .; v_gene: TRBV19; j_gene: TRBJ1-2; CDR3aa: CASFSRDRAGYTF; CDR3nt: TGTGCCAGCTTCTCCCGGGACAGGGCTGGCTACACCTTC
d_gene: .; abundance: .; v_gene: TRBV6-5; j_gene: TRBJ1-1; CDR3aa: CASSHYSGNTEAFF; CDR3nt: TGTGCCAGCAGTCACTACAGCGGGAACACTGAAGCTTTCTTT
d_gene: .; abundance: .; v_gene: TRBV11-3; j_gene: TRBJ2-5; CDR3aa: CASSLGLGAIQETQYF; CDR3nt: TGTGCCAGCAGCTTAGGTCTGGGGGCAATTCAAGAGACCCAGTACTTC
d_gene: .; abundance: once; v_gene: TRBV30; j_gene: TRBJ1-5; CDR3aa: CAWSATSNQPQHF; CDR3nt: TGTGCCTGGAGTGCCACCAGCAATCAGCCCCAGCATTTT
d_gene: .; abundance: .; v_gene: TRBV18; j_gene: TRBJ2-2; CDR3aa: CASSPPSRAANTGELFF; CDR3nt: TGTGCCAGCTCACCACCGAGTAGAGCCGCGAACACCGGGGAGCTGTTTTTT
d_gene: .; abundance: .; v_gene: TRBV5-1; j_gene: TRBJ2-7; CDR3aa: CASSLAGSYEQYF; CDR3nt: TGCGCCAGCAGCTTGGCAGGCTCCTACGAGCAGTACTTC
d_gene: .; abundance: .; v_gene: TRBV7-3; j_gene: TRBJ1-1; CDR3aa: CASSFEGMNTEAFF; CDR3nt: TGTGCCAGCAGCTTTGAGGGGATGAACACTGAAGCTTTCTTT
d_gene: .; abundance: .; v_gene: TRBV27; j_gene: TRBJ1-1; CDR3aa: CASSLSAGAEAFF; CDR3nt: TGTGCCAGCAGTTTATCGGCGGGAGCTGAAGCTTTCTTT
d_gene: .; abundance: once; v_gene: TRBV9; j_gene: TRBJ2-1; CDR3aa: CASSPTGGPLYNEQFF; CDR3nt: TGTGCCAGCAGCCCCACGGGGGGCCCCCTCTACAATGAGCAGTTCTTC